The 17 T cell receptor beta chains below come from one sample, sequenced in a study of blood T cell repertoires in COVID-19. The method was immunoSEQ multiplex PCR; TCRdb's version includes in-frame clones alone and lacks a portion of them. The table shows fewer than 250,000 clones, with around 82% occurring only once. The source material was peripheral blood. These receptors were collected from a man aged 45-65 years with active or convalescent COVID-19.

The chain joins TRBV6-5 to TRBJ2-3; 10 nucleotides align to TRBD2. V lost 8 bases and J lost 4; bases outside the gene matches: 6. The V gene's germline CDR1 is MNHEY and CDR2 SVGAGI. The CDR3 contains 14 residues. The CDR3, as DNA: TGTGCCAGCCATACTAGCGGGGCCCCAGATACGCAGTATTTT. Translated: CASHTSGAPDTQYF.

V is TRBV7-9 and J is TRBJ2-5; 7 bases are shared with TRBD2. CDR1 and CDR2 (germline): SEHNR, FQNEAQ (reference sequence). This CDR3 is 14 amino acids long. Trimming cost V 1 base and J 6 bases; bases outside gene matches: 5. Written as DNA, the CDR3 is TGTGCCAGCAGCTTAGACCAGGGAGGGAAGACCCAGTACTTC. It codes for CASSLDQGGKTQYF. Complete variable domain (other parts from reference TRBV7-9 and TRBJ2-5): DTGVSQNPRHKITKRGQNVTFRCDPISEHNRLYWYRQTLGQGPEFLTYFQNEAQLEKSRLLSDRFSAERPKGSFSTLEIQRTEQGDSAMYLCASSLDQGGKTQYFGPGTRLLVL.

J is TRBJ2-7 and V is TRBV5-8; 9 bases agree with TRBD1. Germline CDR1 SGHTS, CDR2 YDEGEE. Trimming removed 2 bases from V and 7 bases from J; junction bases left unmatched: 10. The CDR3 length is 15 residues. CDR3: CASSFGTGKQEEQYF. The CDR3 DNA sequence: TGTGCCAGCAGCTTCGGGACAGGGAAGCAAGAGGAGCAGTACTTC.

There are a few counts of this clone. This chain connects TRBV27 to TRBJ2-1, with TRBD2 identical over 10 bases. Germline V lookup: CDR1 MNHEY, CDR2 SMNVEV (reference sequence). Trimming took 5 bases from V and 6 from J; bases not matched to a gene: 10. This CDR3 contains 16 residues. The DNA of the CDR3 is TGTGCCAGCAGTCCCCAAAGCGGGAGGGCCGGCAATGAGCAGTTCTTC. This encodes CASSPQSGRAGNEQFF.

On this clone: Its ends do not fully match the called genes, so a read error is possible. The chain is built from TRBV6-5 and TRBJ2-1, with TRBD1 identical over 7 bases. In germline, CDR1 is MNHEY, CDR2 SVGAGI. The length of the CDR3 is 16 residues. CDR3 loop: CASSYSYGTANNKQFF. CDR3 in DNA: TGTGCCAGCAGTTACTCTTATGGGACAGCGAACAATAAGCAGTTCTTC.

CDR3 sequence: CASSGSPQETQYF. The CDR3 DNA reads as TGTGCCAGCAGCGGGAGCCCACAAGAGACCCAGTACTTC. The gene calls are TRBV9 and TRBJ2-5; D gene uncertain. This CDR3 is built from 13 residues. Trimming removed 3 bases from V and 2 bases from J, with 8 bases in between. Germline CDR1 reads SGDLS; CDR2 reads YYNGEE.

Details on this clone: A read error may account for a junction end that differs from germline. The chain combines TRBV7-7 with TRBJ2-2; no reliable D call. The CDR3 loop spans 14 amino acids. Germline values: CDR1 SSHAT, CDR2 FNYEAQ (reference sequence). This CDR3 is CASRDTTGTGELFF. DNA for the CDR3: TGTGCTAGCAGAGATACTACGGGCACCGGGGAGCTGTTTTTT.

V usage is TRBV9 and J usage is TRBJ2-4; TRBD2 matches 13 bases. Germline loops: CDR1 SGDLS, CDR2 YYNGEE. V lost 2 bases and J lost 0; bases outside the gene matches: 2. This CDR3 has 17 amino acids. The CDR3 loop reads CASSVTSGGQAKNIQYF. The CDR3 DNA reads TGTGCCAGCAGCGTGACTAGCGGGGGGCAAGCCAAAAACATTCAGTACTTC. The variable domain in full, with the rest retrieved from reference TRBV9 and TRBJ2-4, is DSGVTQTPKHLITATGQRVTLRCSPRSGDLSVYWYQQSLDQGLQFLIQYYNGEERAKGNILERFSAQQFPDLHSELNLSSLELGDSALYFCASSVTSGGQAKNIQYFGAGTRLSVL.

This sequence joins TRBV30 and TRBJ1-4, with D possibly matching TRBD1 (6 bases). Germline CDR1 GTSNPN, CDR2 SVGIG (reference sequence). V lost 5 bases and J 3 bases, leaving 10 bases between the germline ends. The CDR3 has 13 residues. The DNA for the CDR3 is TGTGCCTGGGGGAGACAGGCTAATGAAAAACTGTTTTTT. It specifies CAWGRQANEKLFF.

V is TRBV28 and J is TRBJ1-4; 9 positions match TRBD1. Trimming took 5 bases from V and 7 from J; bases not matched to a gene: 5. The CDR3 runs 14 residues. The V gene's germline CDR1 is MDHEN and CDR2 SYDVKM. CDR3 in DNA: TGTGCCAGCAGTCCTACAGGGGGCGTTGAAAAACTGTTTTTT. Residues: CASSPTGGVEKLFF.

The gene calls are TRBV19 and TRBJ1-1; possible D gene TRBD1, 6 bases. The germline gives CDR1 LNHDA, CDR2 SQIVND (reference sequence). V was cut by 4 bases and J by 1 base, with 19 bases left in between. This CDR3 has 17 amino acids. CDR3 protein: CASSRRQAKPKNTEAFF. CDR3 in DNA: TGTGCCAGTAGTAGAAGACAGGCGAAGCCTAAGAACACTGAAGCTTTCTTT.

This clone has just one count. The chain uses TRBV23-1 and TRBJ2-7; the D gene is possibly TRBD2 (7 bases). TRBV23-1 is recorded as an ORF, its role being uncertain. The CDR3 has 14 amino acids. The germline V and J ends were trimmed by 11 bases and 2 bases, with 19 bases remaining between them. The CDR3: CAGGIAGQTYEQYF. The DNA for the CDR3 is TGCGCCGGGGGCATAGCGGGTCAAACCTACGAGCAGTACTTC.

This chain links TRBV19 with TRBJ2-7; the match to TRBD1 covers 9 bases. The V gene's germline CDR1 is LNHDA and CDR2 SQIVND (reference sequence). CDR3 size: 15 residues. V lost 4 bases to trimming and J lost 3 bases; unmatched junction nucleotides: 7. Here the CDR3 reads CASSNAGTGFYEQYF. CDR3 coding DNA: TGTGCCAGTAGTAACGCCGGGACAGGGTTCTACGAGCAGTACTTC.

The V call is TRBV10-3, the J call TRBJ2-1; 8 bases agree with TRBD1. CDR3 length: 13 amino acids. CDR1 and CDR2 (germline): ENHRY, SYGVKD. The V and J ends lost 5 bases and 8 bases, in that order; junction bases with no gene match: 5. Here the CDR3 DNA reads TGTGCCATCAGTAAGACAGGGGAGTATGAGCAGTTCTTC. It specifies CAISKTGEYEQFF.

The chain couples TRBV19 to TRBJ2-1, with TRBD2 matching over 7 bases. The CDR3 length is 15 residues. Germline-derived CDR1 and CDR2 are LNHDA and SQIVND (reference sequence). V shed 3 bases, J shed 5 bases, and the junction held 7 bases outside the gene matches. CDR3 sequence: CASSMATSSDNEQFF. The CDR3 coding sequence is TGTGCCAGTAGTATGGCGACTAGCAGTGACAATGAGCAGTTCTTC.

The chain combines TRBV5-1 with TRBJ2-1, with 9 nucleotides matching TRBD2. V lost 4 bases to trimming and J lost 0 bases; unmatched junction nucleotides: 2. The CDR3 length is 15 residues. Germline V gives CDR1 SGHRS, CDR2 YFSETQ. The CDR3 coding sequence is TGCGCCAGCAGCCCAGCGGGGGGCTCCTACAATGAGCAGTTCTTC. Protein sequence: CASSPAGGSYNEQFF.

The rearrangement joins TRBV3-1 (or the pseudogene TRBV3-2) to TRBJ1-2; D is possibly TRBD1 (5 bases). The germline gives CDR1 LGHDT, CDR2 YNNKEL (reference sequence). Trimming cost V 6 bases and J 4 bases, with 9 bases left between them. This CDR3 region has 12 residues. The DNA of the CDR3 is TGTGCCAGCAGGACAGATCCCTATGGCTACACCTTC. Translation: CASRTDPYGYTF.